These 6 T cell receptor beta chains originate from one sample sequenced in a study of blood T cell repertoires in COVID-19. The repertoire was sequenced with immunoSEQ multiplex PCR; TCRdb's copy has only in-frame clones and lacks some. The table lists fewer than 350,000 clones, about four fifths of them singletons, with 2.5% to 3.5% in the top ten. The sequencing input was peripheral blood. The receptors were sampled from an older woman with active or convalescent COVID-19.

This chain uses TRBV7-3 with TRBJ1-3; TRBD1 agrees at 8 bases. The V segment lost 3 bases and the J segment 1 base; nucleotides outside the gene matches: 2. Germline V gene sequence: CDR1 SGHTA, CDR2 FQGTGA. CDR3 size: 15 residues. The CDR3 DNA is TGTGCCAGCAGCTTGGACAGGGCGTCTGGAAACACCATATATTTT. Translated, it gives CASSLDRASGNTIYF.

CDR3 loop: CATSDLLDRPYTGELFF. DNA for the CDR3: TGTGCCACCAGTGATTTGCTAGACAGGCCGTACACCGGGGAGCTGTTTTTT. The chain joins TRBV24-1 to TRBJ2-2; D might be TRBD1 (6 bases). The CDR3 runs to 17 residues. The germline V gene has CDR1 KGHDR and CDR2 SFDVKD. The ends were cut back, 0 bases at V and 3 bases at J, with 13 bases in the middle.

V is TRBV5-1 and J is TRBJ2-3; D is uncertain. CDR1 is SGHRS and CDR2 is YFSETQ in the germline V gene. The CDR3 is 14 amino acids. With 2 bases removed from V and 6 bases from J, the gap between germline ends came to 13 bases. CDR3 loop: CASSLRRGGDTQYF. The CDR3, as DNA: TGCGCCAGCAGCTTAAGGAGAGGCGGCGATACGCAGTATTTT.

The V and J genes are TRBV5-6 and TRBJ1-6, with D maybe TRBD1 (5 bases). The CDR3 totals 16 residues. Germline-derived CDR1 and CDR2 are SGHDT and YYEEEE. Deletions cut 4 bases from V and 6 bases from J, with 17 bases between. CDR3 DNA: TGTGCCAGCAGCGTCCAATCATCCAGGGTTAATTCACCCCTCCACTTT. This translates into CASSVQSSRVNSPLHF.

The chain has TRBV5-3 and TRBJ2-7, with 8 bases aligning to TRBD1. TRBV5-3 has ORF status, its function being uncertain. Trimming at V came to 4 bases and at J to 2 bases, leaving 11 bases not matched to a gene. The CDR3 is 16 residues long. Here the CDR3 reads CARSIPSDRGPYEQYF. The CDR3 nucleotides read TGTGCCAGAAGCATCCCCTCCGACAGGGGACCCTACGAGCAGTACTTC.

The CDR3 coding sequence is TGTGCCAGCAGTGAAGGGTCAGGGGGCAATAGCAATCAGCCCCAGCATTTT. Its translation: CASSEGSGGNSNQPQHF. The chain uses TRBV6-1 and TRBJ1-5, with TRBD1 identical over 8 bases. This CDR3 has 17 residues. In germline, CDR1 is MNHNS, CDR2 SASEGT. After removal of 1 base from V and 0 bases from J, the junction contained 5 bases not matched to a gene.